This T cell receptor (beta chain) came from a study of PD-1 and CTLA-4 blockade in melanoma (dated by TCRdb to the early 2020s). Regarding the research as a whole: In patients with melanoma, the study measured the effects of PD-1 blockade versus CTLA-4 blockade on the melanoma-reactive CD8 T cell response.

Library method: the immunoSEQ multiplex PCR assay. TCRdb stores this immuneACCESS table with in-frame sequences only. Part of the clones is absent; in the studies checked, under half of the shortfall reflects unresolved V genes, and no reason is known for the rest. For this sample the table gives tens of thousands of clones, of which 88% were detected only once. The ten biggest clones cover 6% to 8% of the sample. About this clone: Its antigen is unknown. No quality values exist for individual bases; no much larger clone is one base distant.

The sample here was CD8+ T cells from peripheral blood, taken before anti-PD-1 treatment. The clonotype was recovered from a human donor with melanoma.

The CDR3 reads CASSLQDRERNGYTF. The nucleotide sequence reads as follows: TGTGCCAGCAGCTTGCAGGACAGGGAGAGGAATGGCTACACCTTC. Recombination linked TRBV13 to TRBJ1-2, with 8 middle bases fitting TRBD1. The CDR3 measures 15 amino acids from cysteine to phenylalanine. Just the 45-base CDR3 DNA is kept, in frame starting at base 1. Looking up the germline V gene (reference sequence) yields CDR1 PRHDT and CDR2 FYEKMQ. The germline V end is reduced by 3 bases and the J end by 6 bases; junction bases left unmatched: 9.